This TCR beta chain stems from a study of OX40 agonist ivuxolimab in advanced cancers. Whole-study context: Ivuxolimab, an antibody acting as an agonist of OX40 (CD134), was used to treat patients.

Clones were read by immunoSEQ multiplex PCR, and TCRdb kept only the in-frame ones, dropping some. The table shows tens of thousands of clones, with roughly 90% occurring only once. To note about this clone: Antigen unknown.

Study outcomes and limitations: It was also the case that some nonresponders had low normalized T-cell clonal expansion. Compared with others, partial responders at 0.1-3.0 mg/kg displayed clonal expansion among the lowest. Researchers report that CD8+ T cells had, on average, more expanded clones than CD4+.

The CDR3 is 15 residues long. V dropped 4 bases and J dropped 0 bases, with 13 bases sitting between them. Germline values: CDR1 SGHRS, CDR2 YFSETQ. The chain combines TRBV5-1 with TRBJ1-1; D might be TRBD1 (5 bases). The sequenced sample was CD4+ or CD8+ T cells sorted from blood, obtained in a trial of the OX40 agonist ivuxolimab. The TCR comes from an adult with an advanced solid tumor such as melanoma, head and neck, liver or kidney cancer. In nucleotides, the CDR3 is TGCGCCAGCAGCCCGCAGGGACGGTTGAACACTGAAGCTTTCTTT. Protein product: CASSPQGRLNTEAFF.